A single sample is the source of the 28 T cell receptor beta chains below, sequenced in a study of CD8 T cell repertoires and HIV-1 epitope variants. Their antigens remain unidentified. The repertoire was sequenced with immunoSEQ multiplex PCR; TCRdb's copy has only in-frame clones and lacks some. The data contain under 6,500 clones, over 55% of them singletons. The source material was cultured CD8+ T cells derived from PBMCs. Receptors originate from a male donor with HIV.

This chain links TRBV7-7 with TRBJ2-7; D is unclear. CDR1 SSHAT and CDR2 FNYEAQ come from the germline V gene (reference sequence). V was cut by 5 bases and J by 2 bases, with 10 bases left in between. CDR3 size: 13 residues. The CDR3 loop is CASSPGLTYEQYF. The CDR3 DNA is TGTGCCAGCAGCCCCGGGCTGACCTACGAGCAGTACTTC.

The chain has TRBV14 and TRBJ2-3; 9 positions agree with TRBD2. The junction had 18 bases not matched to a gene; V was cut back by 1 base and J by 4 bases. Germline-derived CDR1 and CDR2 are SGHDN and FVKESK. There are 20 residues in the CDR3. CDR3 amino acids: CASSQGAPGDLAGVADTQYF. Written as DNA, the CDR3 is TGTGCCAGCAGCCAAGGGGCCCCCGGGGATTTAGCGGGGGTCGCAGATACGCAGTATTTT.

The rearrangement uses TRBV19 and TRBJ1-2, with D perhaps matching TRBD1 (5 bases). Germline V gene sequence: CDR1 LNHDA, CDR2 SQIVND (reference sequence). There are 15 residues in the CDR3. Trimming took off 1 base at V and 6 bases at J, with 15 bases between the two ends. The CDR3 DNA is TGTGCCAGTAGTATAGGGCCCAGGGACCAGGATGGCTACACCTTC. Its translation is CASSIGPRDQDGYTF. Full variable domain (missing parts from reference TRBV19 and TRBJ1-2): DGGITQSPKYLFRKEGQNVTLSCEQNLNHDAMYWYRQDPGQGLRLIYYSQIVNDFQKGDIAEGYSVSREKKESFPLTVTSAQKNPTAFYLCASSIGPRDQDGYTFGSGTRLTVV.

The gene calls are TRBV9 and TRBJ2-1; D is perhaps TRBD2 (7 bases). Trimming removed 4 bases at V and 3 bases at J, with 11 bases between. Germline V gene data show CDR1 as SGDLS and CDR2 as YYNGEE. CDR3 length: 14 residues. The chain's CDR3 is CASSTGGLYNEQFF. As DNA, the CDR3 is TGTGCCAGCAGCACGGGGGGCCTCTACAATGAGCAGTTCTTC.

By sample fraction, this clone is large. This chain's CDR3 is CASSQDPVELDYGYTF. CDR3 coding DNA: TGCGCCAGCAGCCAAGATCCCGTCGAACTCGACTATGGCTACACCTTC. V is TRBV4-3 and J is TRBJ1-2; D gene uncertain. CDR1 is LGHNA, CDR2 YSLEER, per germline. Trimming took off 0 bases at V and 3 bases at J, with 14 bases between the two ends. This CDR3 has 16 residues.

The chain employs TRBV5-1 and TRBJ2-2; no reliable D call. The CDR3 totals 11 residues. V was trimmed by 0 bases and J by 8 bases, leaving 2 bases between them. Germline values: CDR1 SGHRS, CDR2 YFSETQ. CDR3 in DNA: TGCGCCAGCAGCTTGGCGGGGGAGCTGTTTTTT. Translation gives CASSLAGELFF.

This clone has more than one count but fewer than ten. The chain couples TRBV29-1 to TRBJ2-7; D may be TRBD1 (5 bases). Germline-derived CDR1 and CDR2 are SQVTM and ANQGSEA. Trimming took off 5 bases at V and 1 base at J, with 6 bases between the two ends. This CDR3 region has 11 residues. The CDR3 sequence: CSVQGSYEQYF. CDR3 sequence (DNA): TGCAGCGTTCAGGGATCCTACGAGCAGTACTTC.

The V gene is TRBV21-1, the J gene TRBJ2-7; TRBD1 is the table's D call, not checked against the DNA. TRBV21-1 is reported as a pseudogene. This CDR3 is built from 16 residues. The CDR3 bases are TGTGCCAGCAGCAAAAGGGGATTGCGGTTGTCCTACGAGCAGTACTTC. Translating it yields CASSKRGLRLSYEQYF.

V gene TRBV2 combines with J gene TRBJ1-5; D is perhaps TRBD1 (5 bases). The ends were cut back, 9 bases at V and 0 bases at J, with 12 bases in the middle. The CDR3 loop spans 14 amino acids. CDR1 and CDR2 from the germline V gene are SNHLY and FYNNEI. The CDR3: CASNGGYSNQPQHF. The CDR3 nucleotides are TGTGCCAGTAACGGGGGGTATAGCAATCAGCCCCAGCATTTT.

The V gene is TRBV11-1, the J gene TRBJ2-5; no clear D. V was cut by 1 base and J by 3 bases, with 6 bases left in between. The germline gives CDR1 SGHAT, CDR2 FQDESV (reference sequence). There are 13 residues in the CDR3. CDR3 sequence (DNA): TGTGCCAGCAGCTTAGAAGATGAAGAGACCCAGTACTTC. Its translation: CASSLEDEETQYF.

J is TRBJ2-5 and V is TRBV7-8, with TRBD1 identical over 9 bases. In germline, CDR1 is SGHVS, CDR2 FQNEAQ. CDR3 length: 15 amino acids. V lost 8 bases and J lost 6; bases outside the gene matches: 13. As DNA, the CDR3 is TGTGCCAGCGCTAAGGAAACAGGGGGCCGACAGACCCAGTACTTC. This encodes CASAKETGGRQTQYF.

This clone came up a few times. The J gene is TRBJ2-3, the V gene TRBV5-6; tentative D call: TRBD1 (6 bases). Looked up from germline, CDR1 is SGHDT and CDR2 is YYEEEE. This CDR3 region has 15 residues. The germline V and J ends were trimmed by 4 bases and 2 bases, with 14 bases remaining between them. CDR3 nucleotide sequence: TGTGCCAGCAGCCCAACCCGGGACAACACAGATACGCAGTATTTT. Translating it yields CASSPTRDNTDTQYF. Drawing the rest from reference TRBV5-6 and TRBJ2-3, the complete variable domain is DAGVTQSPTHLIKTRGQQVTLRCSPKSGHDTVSWYQQALGQGPQFIFQYYEEEERQRGNFPDRFSGHQFPNYSSELNVNALLLGDSALYLCASSPTRDNTDTQYFGPGTRLTVL.

The chain uses TRBV7-2 and TRBJ2-1; 7 bases match TRBD1. Germline CDR1 reads SGHTA; CDR2 reads FQGNSA. This CDR3 is 16 amino acids long. V shed 4 bases, J shed 0 bases, and the junction held 6 bases outside the gene matches. The CDR3 nucleotides are TGTGCCAGCAGCTCCCGGACAGGAAGCTCCTACAATGAGCAGTTCTTC. Translated, it gives CASSSRTGSSYNEQFF.

This clone was counted between two and nine times. V usage is TRBV2 and J usage is TRBJ2-5, with TRBD2 identical over 8 bases. This CDR3 is built from 19 residues. V was pared by 9 bases and J by 5 bases, with 26 bases of the junction left unmatched. The germline CDR1 and CDR2 sequences are SNHLY and FYNNEI. The CDR3 coding sequence is TGTGCCAGACGTCGAAAGCTAACTAGCGGTAAGGGGCCGTTTGAGACCCAGTACTTC. Encoded protein: CARRRKLTSGKGPFETQYF.

The chain joins TRBV7-9 to TRBJ1-2; TRBD1 matches 8 bases. The CDR3 contains 17 residues. V lost 5 bases, J lost 5 bases, and 16 bases stayed unmatched. Germline V CDR1 and CDR2: SEHNR, FQNEAQ (reference sequence). In DNA, the CDR3 is TGTGCCAGCAGCAGATTTGGGACAGGCCGAATAAATTATGGCTACACCTTC. Amino acids: CASSRFGTGRINYGYTF.

This sequence joins TRBV25-1 and TRBJ2-5; 12 bases match TRBD1. The CDR3 loop spans 15 amino acids. The germline V gene encodes CDR1 MGHDK and CDR2 SYGVNS. The V segment lost 2 bases and the J segment 5 bases; nucleotides outside the gene matches: 3. The CDR3 nucleotides are TGTGCCAGCAGTGAAGGGACAGGGGGCGGGGAGACCCAGTACTTC. This gives the protein CASSEGTGGGETQYF.

The CDR3 sequence: CASSSPGTGVISTEAFF. The CDR3 DNA reads as TGTGCCAGCAGTTCCCCCGGGACAGGGGTGATTTCCACTGAAGCTTTCTTT. This rearrangement joins TRBV27 to TRBJ1-1; 10 nucleotides agree with TRBD1. J gave up 4 bases and V 4 bases, and 12 bases lay outside the gene matches. The CDR3 consists of 17 residues. Germline V lookup: CDR1 MNHEY, CDR2 SMNVEV (reference sequence).

V and J are TRBV7-9 and TRBJ2-5, with D perhaps TRBD1 or TRBD2 (6 bases each). The V and J ends lost 2 bases and 5 bases respectively, with 15 bases between them. Germline-derived CDR1 and CDR2 are SEHNR and FQNEAQ (reference sequence). The CDR3 is made up of 15 amino acids. The CDR3 here is CASSLSGGPGETQYF. CDR3 DNA sequence: TGTGCCAGCAGCTTATCTGGGGGGCCGGGCGAGACCCAGTACTTC.

This clone came up a few times. The V call is TRBV10-3, the J call TRBJ2-2, with no clear D. V lost 3 bases and J lost 5, with 13 bases in between. Germline V gene lookup returns CDR1 ENHRY and CDR2 SYGVKD. The CDR3 consists of 15 residues. The CDR3 DNA reads TGTGCCATCAGTGAAAATCTAGGCGTTACCGGGGAGCTGTTTTTT. As protein: CAISENLGVTGELFF.

This clone was seen a few times. The rearrangement links TRBV5-6 to TRBJ1-6, with TRBD1 identical over 8 bases. Germline V gene sequence: CDR1 SGHDT, CDR2 YYEEEE. The CDR3 length is 14 residues. Trimming removed 6 bases from V and 10 bases from J; junction bases left unmatched: 9. CDR3 coding DNA: TGTGCCAGCACCTTCGGACAGGGATCATCACCCCTCCACTTT. Amino acid sequence: CASTFGQGSSPLHF.

V gene TRBV5-4 combines with J gene TRBJ2-7; no firm D call. V lost 0 bases and J 1 base, leaving 11 bases between the germline ends. The CDR3 extends over 15 amino acids. The V gene's germline CDR1 is SGHNT and CDR2 YYREEE (reference sequence). CDR3 nucleotides: TGTGCCAGCAGCTTGGATGCTCAGGAATCCTACGAGCAGTACTTC. It encodes CASSLDAQESYEQYF.

This clone appeared a few times. Other DNA sequences in the same sample also yield this CDR3. The J gene is TRBJ2-7, the V gene TRBV27; 9 nucleotides line up with TRBD2. V gave up 3 bases and J gave up 4 bases; unmatched junction bases: 1. Per the germline V gene, CDR1 is MNHEY and CDR2 is SMNVEV (reference sequence). This CDR3 has 13 residues. The CDR3 region has the DNA TGTGCCAGCAGTTTGGGACTAGCATACGAGCAGTACTTC. Encoded protein: CASSLGLAYEQYF.

A word on this clone: Other DNA sequences in this sample translate to the same CDR3. This sequence joins TRBV10-3 and TRBJ2-5; possibly TRBD1 for D (6 bases). V was clipped by 3 bases and J by 5 bases, with 13 bases between them. CDR1 ENHRY and CDR2 SYGVKD come from the germline V gene. CDR3 size: 14 residues. The CDR3, as DNA: TGTGCCATCAGTGACCCCGGGCAGGGGGAGACCCAGTACTTC. Amino acid sequence: CAISDPGQGETQYF.

V is TRBV2 and J is TRBJ2-7; the match to TRBD2 covers 10 bases. CDR1 is SNHLY, CDR2 FYNNEI, per germline. Trimming cost V 1 base and J 1 base; bases outside gene matches: 1. The CDR3 consists of 15 residues. CDR3 protein: CASSEEAGGSYEQYF. Written as DNA, the CDR3 is TGTGCCAGCAGTGAAGAAGCGGGAGGGTCCTACGAGCAGTACTTC. Variable domain in full (rest from reference TRBV2 and TRBJ2-7): EPEVTQTPSHQVTQMGQEVILRCVPISNHLYFYWYRQILGQKVEFLVSFYNNEISEKSEIFDDQFSVERPDGSNFTLKIRSTKLEDSAMYFCASSEEAGGSYEQYFGPGTRLTVT.

The chain is built from TRBV13 and TRBJ2-3; the D call may be TRBD1 or TRBD2 (5 bases each). This CDR3 has 14 amino acids. In germline, CDR1 is PRHDT, CDR2 FYEKMQ (reference sequence). V lost 11 bases and J 1 base, leaving 16 bases between the germline ends. Here the CDR3 DNA reads TGTGCCGGCGGAGAGGGGTTGGGCACAGATACGCAGTATTTT. It specifies CAGGEGLGTDTQYF.

The genes are TRBV19 and TRBJ1-1; 7 positions match TRBD1. Germline CDR1 LNHDA, CDR2 SQIVND (reference sequence). Unmatched junction bases numbered 7, after V lost 1 base and J lost 8 bases. This CDR3 region has 14 residues. The CDR3 region has the DNA TGTGCCAGTAGTATAGGGGACAGCTCGGGAGAAGCTTTCTTT. Translating gives CASSIGDSSGEAFF.

In this sample, this clone turned up once. V gene TRBV7-9 combines with J gene TRBJ2-7, with TRBD1 identical over 10 bases. CDR3 length: 17 residues. Germline CDR1 and CDR2: SEHNR and FQNEAQ (reference sequence). J gave up 2 bases and V 5 bases, and 12 bases lay outside the gene matches. This CDR3 is CASSLSPGQGVPYEQYF. The CDR3 DNA reads as TGTGCCAGCAGCCTTTCTCCCGGACAGGGGGTCCCCTACGAGCAGTACTTC. The full variable domain, completed using reference TRBV7-9 and TRBJ2-7, is DTGVSQNPRHKITKRGQNVTFRCDPISEHNRLYWYRQTLGQGPEFLTYFQNEAQLEKSRLLSDRFSAERPKGSFSTLEIQRTEQGDSAMYLCASSLSPGQGVPYEQYFGPGTRLTVT.

This chain joins TRBV5-5 and TRBJ2-7; D is possibly TRBD2 (5 bases). The CDR3 is 14 amino acids. Germline loops: CDR1 SGHKS, CDR2 YYEKEE (reference sequence). V was pared by 1 base and J by 0 bases, with 8 bases between. CDR3 region: CASSLWESSYEQYF. The CDR3 nucleotides are TGTGCCAGCAGCTTGTGGGAGAGCTCCTACGAGCAGTACTTC.